This T cell receptor (beta chain) was obtained from a study of T cells in Graves' hyperthyroidism and ophthalmopathy. Study observations and caveats: Ophthalmopathy was model-predicted a median around 6.7 months pre-onset. A model built on 13 V-J features separated ophthalmopathy from stable hyperthyroidism.

The source material, RNA transcripts, was used to amplify TCR beta CDR3 regions. During a first-round RT-PCR of the TCR CDR3, the HTBI primer set was used. A single record per CDR3 protein comes from TCRdb applying MiXCR to the multiplex PCR reads. The sample records 660,000 or so distinct CDR3 sequences, about 45% being singletons. A remark on this clonotype: Its antigen is unidentified. At one boundary the junction diverges from the germline segment, which might be a read error.

The V gene's germline CDR1 is SEHNR and CDR2 FQNEAQ (reference sequence). The CDR3 is 15 residues long. Uncontrolled infections, other autoimmune diseases, pregnancy or lactation led to exclusion of patients. Sequencing was done on a sample of peripheral blood or thyroid tissue (not recorded which). This chain links TRBV7-9 with TRBJ2-7, with D perhaps TRBD1 or TRBD2 (6 bases each). The sequence was obtained from an adult man with Graves' disease, either hyperthyroidism or ophthalmopathy (not recorded which). CDR3 nucleotides: TGCGCCAGCAGCCCTCTCTTGACGGGGGCTTACGAGCAGTACTTC. Protein sequence: CASSPLLTGAYEQYF. Looking up the rest from reference TRBV7-9 and TRBJ2-7 gives the full variable domain: DTGVSQNPRHKITKRGQNVTFRCDPISEHNRLYWYRQTLGQGPEFLTYFQNEAQLEKSRLLSDRFSAERPKGSFSTLEIQRTEQGDSAMYLCASSPLLTGAYEQYFGPGTRLTVT.